The 13 T cell receptor beta chains below come from one sample, sequenced in a study of PD-L1 blockade in urothelial cancer. Libraries were prepared by immunoSEQ multiplex PCR; TCRdb keeps only in-frame clonotypes and omits some of them. Among over 75,000 clones listed, roughly 90% were seen once. Time point of the sample: pretreatment peripheral blood. The sample here was PBMCs, taken around atezolizumab (anti-PD-L1) treatment. These receptors were collected from an elderly woman with urothelial cancer.

The chain recombines TRBV10-2 with TRBJ2-1; maybe TRBD2 (5 bases). CDR3 length: 11 residues. Germline CDR1 is WSHSY and CDR2 is SAAADI. V dropped 5 bases and J dropped 9 bases, with 8 bases sitting between them. In DNA form, the CDR3 reads TGCGCCAGCAGTCCTCGGGGTGAGCAGTTCTTC. Protein: CASSPRGEQFF.

The gene calls are TRBV6-5 and TRBJ1-2; D remains unclear. The CDR3 extends over 14 amino acids. Trimming pared 6 bases from V and 2 bases from J, leaving 13 bases between. The germline gives CDR1 MNHEY, CDR2 SVGAGI. The CDR3, as DNA: TGTGCCAGCAGCCGCTCAGATCAAAACTATGGCTACACCTTC. It is translated as CASSRSDQNYGYTF.

The V call is TRBV29-1, the J call TRBJ2-3, with 12 positions matching TRBD2. J gave up 6 bases and V 5 bases, and 15 bases lay outside the gene matches. The CDR3 runs 17 residues. The germline gives CDR1 SQVTM, CDR2 ANQGSEA. The CDR3 sequence is CSVTGLAGRSRRDTQYF. DNA of the CDR3: TGCAGCGTTACGGGACTAGCGGGTCGGAGTAGGCGGGATACGCAGTATTTT.

This chain connects TRBV18 to TRBJ2-7; D remains ambiguous. V was cut by 4 bases and J by 4 bases, with 11 bases left in between. The CDR3 is 13 amino acids. Germline CDR1 is KGHSH and CDR2 is LQKENI. The CDR3 bases are TGTGCCAGCTCACTCCCTACAGAGTACGAGCAGTACTTC. Residues: CASSLPTEYEQYF.

This rearrangement joins TRBV28 to TRBJ2-3, with 15 nucleotides matching TRBD2. The CDR3 consists of 19 residues. Germline assignment: CDR1 MDHEN and CDR2 SYDVKM. With 5 bases clipped from V and 3 bases from J, the junction kept 12 bases outside the gene matches. Here the CDR3 DNA reads TGTGCCAGCAGTGGGCGGACTAGCGGGAGGGCCATGGCGACAGATACGCAGTATTTT. Translating it yields CASSGRTSGRAMATDTQYF. The variable domain in full, completed from reference TRBV28 and TRBJ2-3, reads DVKVTQSSRYLVKRTGEKVFLECVQDMDHENMFWYRQDPGLGLRLIYFSYDVKMKEKGDIPEGYSVSREKKERFSLILESASTNQTSMYLCASSGRTSGRAMATDTQYFGPGTRLTVL.

This clone appeared once. The genes are TRBV5-1 and TRBJ1-5; TRBD1 might be the D (6 bases). The V end was cut by 0 bases, the J end by 6 bases, with 13 bases between. This CDR3 region has 15 residues. Germline V gene data show CDR1 as SGHRS and CDR2 as YFSETQ. Here the CDR3 DNA reads TGCGCCAGCAGCTTGGATGGGGGCCGAACTCAGCCCCAGCATTTT. It translates to CASSLDGGRTQPQHF.

The rearrangement links TRBV5-6 to TRBJ2-7, with 7 bases that match TRBD1. Germline assignment: CDR1 SGHDT and CDR2 YYEEEE. Germline trimming cut 4 bases from V and 3 bases from J; bases unmatched to any gene: 4. The CDR3 length is 13 residues. This CDR3 is CASSPRDSYEQYF. In DNA, the CDR3 is TGTGCCAGCAGCCCCCGGGACAGCTACGAGCAGTACTTC.

The chain employs TRBV10-3 and TRBJ2-3, with D possibly TRBD2 on 7 matching bases. V gave up 11 bases and J gave up 1 base, with 13 bases separating them. CDR1 ENHRY and CDR2 SYGVKD come from the germline V gene. The CDR3 runs to 13 residues. The CDR3 nucleotides read TGTGCCCTGAGGGGGGGGCGCACAGATACGCAGTATTTT. Its protein is CALRGGRTDTQYF.

The chain combines TRBV19 with TRBJ2-3; D is possibly TRBD1 (6 bases). The V and J ends lost 7 bases and 4 bases respectively, with 15 bases between them. Germline loops: CDR1 LNHDA, CDR2 SQIVND (reference sequence). The CDR3 totals 14 residues. The CDR3 coding sequence is TGTGCCAGTAATGGACAGTTCTACCCAGATACGCAGTATTTT. This codes for CASNGQFYPDTQYF.

The chain employs TRBV7-7 and TRBJ2-2; 7 bases line up with TRBD1. Germline V gives CDR1 SSHAT, CDR2 FNYEAQ (reference sequence). This CDR3 has 13 residues. Trimming at V came to 5 bases and at J to 6 bases, leaving 3 bases not matched to a gene. The CDR3 DNA sequence: TGTGCCAGCAGCCTGGGACAGTCCGGGGAGCTGTTTTTT. It is translated as CASSLGQSGELFF.

This chain connects TRBV19 to TRBJ2-3; unclear D gene. This CDR3 comprises 13 residues. Trimming removed 5 bases from V and 1 base from J, with 7 bases in between. CDR1 LNHDA and CDR2 SQIVND come from the germline V gene (reference sequence). The CDR3 DNA follows: TGTGCCAGTAGTCTCGCGGGCACAGATACGCAGTATTTT. It translates to CASSLAGTDTQYF.

The chain joins TRBV11-1 to TRBJ2-7; D not resolved. The CDR3 loop spans 13 amino acids. Germline V gene data show CDR1 as SGHAT and CDR2 as FQDESV (reference sequence). V was shortened by 2 bases and J by 4 bases, with 9 bases between the two germline ends. This CDR3 is CASSLRGWYEQYF. DNA of the CDR3: TGTGCCAGCAGCTTAAGAGGTTGGTACGAGCAGTACTTC.

V and J are TRBV5-1 and TRBJ2-1; 9 nucleotides line up with TRBD1. The CDR3 runs to 15 residues. V gave up 8 bases and J gave up 6 bases; unmatched junction bases: 12. In germline, CDR1 is SGHRS, CDR2 YFSETQ. CDR3 amino acids: CASEAGTGLVNEQFF. The DNA of the CDR3 is TGCGCCAGTGAGGCCGGGACAGGGTTGGTCAATGAGCAGTTCTTC.